This record concerns one T cell receptor beta chain sequence. Its antigen remains unidentified. The record originates from a study of T cell responses to AZD1222 COVID-19 vaccine. Study-wide results and limits: Repertoire sampling was restricted to post-peak T cell response timepoints. The sample set comprised mostly white British donors with more females, and clonal diversity was possibly underestimated. Baseline seropositivity occurred in only 5 or 6 AZD1222 recipients.

The repertoire was sequenced with immunoSEQ multiplex PCR; TCRdb's copy has only in-frame clones and lacks some. Altogether roughly 190,000 clones are present, 91% being singletons, with the ten largest covering 3% to 3.5%. The CDR3 runs to 14 residues. CDR1 is SNHLY and CDR2 is FYNNEI in the germline V gene. V gave up 3 bases and J gave up 6 bases, with 14 bases separating them. The sequence derives from an adult who received the AZD1222 COVID-19 vaccine. The V and J genes are TRBV2 and TRBJ1-1; weak D call: TRBD1 (5 bases). This material consisted of peripheral blood, taken 28 days after the second AZD1222 dose. The CDR3 region is CASSDQGMGPEAFF. The CDR3 DNA is TGTGCCAGCAGTGACCAGGGCATGGGCCCTGAAGCTTTCTTT.